These 29 T cell receptor beta chains were sequenced from one sample in a study of cytomegalovirus exposure and HLA in healthy donors. The data were produced by immunoSEQ multiplex PCR, yet TCRdb's version contains in-frame clones alone and is incomplete. The sample records tens of thousands of clones, about 93% being singletons. Sequences were obtained from PBMCs. The receptors come from a man aged 18 to 35 in good health and CMV-seronegative.

This chain joins TRBV7-9 and TRBJ1-5, with 8 bases identical to TRBD1. Germline lookup yields CDR1 SEHNR and CDR2 FQNEAQ (reference sequence). The CDR3 is made up of 14 amino acids. The V segment lost 6 bases and the J segment 3 bases; nucleotides outside the gene matches: 4. Here the CDR3 reads CASRPQGDNQPQHF. The CDR3, as DNA: TGTGCCAGCAGACCACAGGGGGACAATCAGCCCCAGCATTTT.

The chain joins TRBV10-3 to TRBJ2-7; TRBD1 is a possible D gene (6 bases). Per germline, CDR1 ENHRY and CDR2 SYGVKD. V was clipped by 4 bases and J by 6 bases, with 13 bases between them. The CDR3 length is 13 residues. This CDR3 reads CAISGVTGPEQYF. In DNA, the CDR3 is TGTGCCATCAGTGGAGTTACAGGGCCCGAGCAGTACTTC.

This clone was observed a handful of times. The gene calls are TRBV6-1 and TRBJ1-3, with 11 bases aligning to TRBD1. In germline, CDR1 is MNHNS, CDR2 SASEGT. The CDR3 has 16 amino acids. V shed 1 base and J 3 bases; nucleotides not matched to a gene: 2. The CDR3 reads CASSEDGTGGGNTIYF. CDR3 DNA: TGTGCCAGCAGTGAAGACGGGACAGGGGGTGGAAACACCATATATTTT.

DNA for the CDR3: TGTGCCAGCAGGGGGGACAGGGGACGGTTGGAGACCCAGTACTTC. Its protein product is CASRGDRGRLETQYF. The V gene is TRBV2, the J gene TRBJ2-5; TRBD1 matches 10 bases. This CDR3 is 15 amino acids long. CDR1 is SNHLY and CDR2 is FYNNEI in the germline V gene. The V and J ends lost 6 bases and 5 bases, in that order; junction bases with no gene match: 9.

V is TRBV5-1 and J is TRBJ2-5; D gene unclear. Germline values: CDR1 SGHRS, CDR2 YFSETQ. V lost 3 bases and J lost 2, with 2 bases in between. The CDR3 is 11 amino acids. CDR3 sequence (DNA): TGCGCCAGCAGCTCACAAGAGACCCAGTACTTC. Translated, it gives CASSSQETQYF. The full variable domain, in which reference TRBV5-1 and TRBJ2-5 provide the parts outside the CDR3, is KAGVTQTPRYLIKTRGQQVTLSCSPISGHRSVSWYQQTPGQGLQFLFEYFSETQRNKGNFPGRFSGRQFSNSRSEMNVSTLELGDSALYLCASSSQETQYFGPGTRLLVL.

The chain recombines TRBV6-4 with TRBJ2-7, with 7 bases lining up with TRBD1. Per germline, CDR1 MRHNA and CDR2 SNTAGT. Unmatched junction bases numbered 5, after V lost 6 bases and J lost 0 bases. The CDR3 is 14 amino acids. CDR3 residues: CASSASGGSYEQYF. In DNA, the CDR3 is TGTGCCAGCAGCGCTTCAGGGGGCTCCTACGAGCAGTACTTC.

The chain links TRBV7-3 to TRBJ2-3, with 9 bases matching TRBD1. Looked up from germline, CDR1 is SGHTA and CDR2 is FQGTGA. The CDR3 runs 15 residues. V shed 5 bases, J shed 2 bases, and the junction held 5 bases outside the gene matches. The CDR3 spells CASSLGTGNTDTQYF. CDR3 sequence (DNA): TGTGCCAGCAGCCTAGGGACAGGGAACACAGATACGCAGTATTTT.

Worth noting for this clone: An end of the junction differs from the germline gene, which may be a read error. This chain uses TRBV2 with TRBJ2-1; no reliable D call. This CDR3 has 15 residues. Per the germline V gene, CDR1 is SNHLY and CDR2 is FYNNEI. The CDR3 here is CASSGGSTYYDEQFF. CDR3 coding DNA: TGTGCCAGCAGTGGTGGTAGCACATACTACGATGAGCAGTTCTTC.

The chain is built from TRBV5-6 and TRBJ1-4; a possible D gene is TRBD1 (6 bases). The CDR3 is 13 residues long. Trimming shortened V by 5 bases and J by 5 bases, and 10 bases separated the two germline ends. CDR1 and CDR2 (germline): SGHDT, YYEEEE. This CDR3 is CASSGQTNEKLFF. CDR3 bases: TGTGCCAGCAGTGGACAGACGAATGAAAAACTGTTTTTT.

By sample fraction, this clone is medium-sized. Additional DNA sequences in this sample encode the identical CDR3. The chain is built from TRBV6-5 and TRBJ1-2; 10 positions agree with TRBD1. The germline gives CDR1 MNHEY, CDR2 SVGAGI. This CDR3 has 15 amino acids. With V trimmed by 2 bases and J by 7 bases, 7 bases remained unmatched. CDR3 coding DNA: TGTGCCAGCAGTTACGGGGACAGGGGAGGAGGTGGCTACACCTTC. This codes for CASSYGDRGGGGYTF.

The count of this clone is one. This sequence joins TRBV28 and TRBJ1-2; tentatively, D is TRBD1 (5 bases). The CDR3 runs 13 residues. Germline CDR1 and CDR2: MDHEN and SYDVKM. The germline V and J ends were trimmed by 6 bases and 0 bases, with 8 bases remaining between them. CDR3 region: CASSDSANYGYTF. DNA for the CDR3: TGTGCCAGCAGCGACAGCGCTAACTATGGCTACACCTTC.

V usage is TRBV10-1 and J usage is TRBJ2-1, with TRBD1 as a possible D gene (5 bases). The CDR3 totals 15 residues. Trimming took 0 bases from V and 7 from J, leaving 13 bases between them. Germline CDR1 and CDR2: WNHNN and SYGVQD (reference sequence). CDR3 protein: CASSESPQGSNEQFF. DNA for the CDR3: TGCGCCAGCAGTGAGTCTCCCCAGGGCTCTAATGAGCAGTTCTTC.

The gene calls are TRBV27 and TRBJ1-5, with 7 nucleotides matching TRBD1. Germline lookup yields CDR1 MNHEY and CDR2 SMNVEV (reference sequence). The trim removed 2 bases at V and 8 bases at J, leaving 6 bases unmatched. The length of the CDR3 is 14 residues. In DNA, the CDR3 is TGTGCCAGCAGTTTACGACAGGGTTCGGAGCCCCAGCATTTT. It is translated as CASSLRQGSEPQHF.

The genes are TRBV7-8 and TRBJ2-7; 11 bases are shared with TRBD1. Germline assignment: CDR1 SGHVS and CDR2 FQNEAQ. J gave up 4 bases and V 5 bases, and 13 bases lay outside the gene matches. The CDR3 sequence is 17 residues long. The CDR3 DNA reads as TGTGCCAGCAGCCCATTTGGTGGGGGACAGGGGGTGTACGAGCAGTACTTC. This codes for CASSPFGGGQGVYEQYF. Full variable domain (outside the CDR3, taken from reference TRBV7-8 and TRBJ2-7): GAGVSQSPRYKVAKRGQDVALRCDPISGHVSLFWYQQALGQGPEFLTYFQNEAQLDKSGLPSDRFFAERPEGSVSTLKIQRTQQEDSAVYLCASSPFGGGQGVYEQYFGPGTRLTVT.

The chain carries TRBV5-1 and TRBJ1-1, with D perhaps TRBD1 (6 bases). This CDR3 has 13 amino acids. V was shortened by 5 bases and J by 1 base, with 9 bases between the two germline ends. Germline V gives CDR1 SGHRS, CDR2 YFSETQ. CDR3 protein: CASRLTGNTEAFF. CDR3 bases: TGCGCCAGCAGGTTGACAGGGAACACTGAAGCTTTCTTT. Together with reference TRBV5-1 and TRBJ1-1, the CDR3 gives the full variable domain: KAGVTQTPRYLIKTRGQQVTLSCSPISGHRSVSWYQQTPGQGLQFLFEYFSETQRNKGNFPGRFSGRQFSNSRSEMNVSTLELGDSALYLCASRLTGNTEAFFGQGTRLTVV.

The CDR3 spells CASSLGDSTNTGELFF. DNA for the CDR3: TGCGCCAGCAGCTTGGGGGACAGTACGAACACCGGGGAGCTGTTTTTT. This rearrangement joins TRBV5-1 to TRBJ2-2; the match to TRBD1 covers 7 bases. V shed 0 bases and J 0 bases; nucleotides not matched to a gene: 2. Germline V gives CDR1 SGHRS, CDR2 YFSETQ. CDR3 length: 16 amino acids. The whole variable domain, filled in from reference TRBV5-1 and TRBJ2-2, reads KAGVTQTPRYLIKTRGQQVTLSCSPISGHRSVSWYQQTPGQGLQFLFEYFSETQRNKGNFPGRFSGRQFSNSRSEMNVSTLELGDSALYLCASSLGDSTNTGELFFGEGSRLTVL.

The chain links TRBV5-4 to TRBJ1-2, with 10 positions matching TRBD1. With 3 bases clipped from V and 4 bases from J, the junction kept 6 bases outside the gene matches. Germline V gives CDR1 SGHNT, CDR2 YYREEE (reference sequence). The CDR3 has 15 amino acids. The DNA of the CDR3 is TGTGCCAGCAGCTCACGGACAGGGGGAATCTATGGCTACACCTTC. Its translation: CASSSRTGGIYGYTF.

Of note for this clone: Its ends do not fully match the called genes, so a read error is possible. The chain employs TRBV5-8 and TRBJ1-4; D call uncertain. The CDR3 is made up of 14 amino acids. CDR1 is SGHTS and CDR2 is YDEGEE in the germline V gene. This CDR3 reads CASSLGTVFEKLFF. DNA for the CDR3: TGTGCCAGCAGTTTGGGAACTGTTTTCGAAAAACTGTTTTTT.

The gene calls are TRBV5-6 and TRBJ1-2; TRBD1 matches 8 bases. CDR1 is SGHDT, CDR2 YYEEEE, per germline. V shed 5 bases, J shed 7 bases, and the junction held 13 bases outside the gene matches. This CDR3 has 15 amino acids. CDR3 protein: CASRGWDRSILGYTF. In DNA, the CDR3 is TGTGCCAGCAGGGGGTGGGACAGGTCCATTCTTGGCTACACCTTC.

The chain combines TRBV14 with TRBJ2-7, with 8 bases matching TRBD2. This CDR3 region has 19 residues. Germline assignment: CDR1 SGHDN and CDR2 FVKESK. Trimming took 1 base from V and 2 from J; bases not matched to a gene: 16. CDR3 bases: TGTGCCAGCAGCCAAGTAAGCACACGACTCGGGGGGGCGGCCTACGAGCAGTACTTC. This translates into CASSQVSTRLGGAAYEQYF.

V and J are TRBV6-5 and TRBJ1-5; 8 nucleotides match TRBD1. Per germline, CDR1 MNHEY and CDR2 SVGAGI. The CDR3 loop spans 13 amino acids. Germline trimming cut 6 bases from V and 11 bases from J; bases unmatched to any gene: 9. The CDR3 DNA reads as TGTGCCAGCAGGGGGACAGGTTCTGAAGCCCAGCATTTT. Translated, it gives CASRGTGSEAQHF.

The rearrangement uses TRBV5-6 and TRBJ1-5; tentatively, D is TRBD1 (6 bases). This CDR3 is built from 15 residues. Trimming pared 7 bases from V and 3 bases from J, leaving 17 bases between. Germline values: CDR1 SGHDT, CDR2 YYEEEE. The chain's CDR3 is CASCFQGTPNQPQHF. The DNA of the CDR3 is TGTGCCAGCTGTTTCCAAGGGACACCCAATCAGCCCCAGCATTTT.

The chain employs TRBV29-1 and TRBJ1-1; no firm D call. With 3 bases removed from V and 1 base from J, the gap between germline ends came to 9 bases. The germline V gene encodes CDR1 SQVTM and CDR2 ANQGSEA. The length of the CDR3 is 13 residues. The DNA of the CDR3 is TGCAGCGTTGAGGTAACAGAGAACACTGAAGCTTTCTTT. This translates into CSVEVTENTEAFF.

V is TRBV6-1 and J is TRBJ2-2; possible D gene TRBD2, 6 bases. Trimming took off 7 bases at V and 1 base at J, with 10 bases between the two ends. CDR3 size: 14 residues. Germline V gene data show CDR1 as MNHNS and CDR2 as SASEGT. The CDR3 region is CASKGLGNTGELFF. CDR3 nucleotides: TGTGCCAGCAAGGGACTGGGGAACACCGGGGAGCTGTTTTTT.

Only one count was recorded for this clone. The chain joins TRBV5-4 to TRBJ1-4; the D is unclear. CDR1 and CDR2 (germline): SGHNT, YYREEE (reference sequence). V shed 2 bases and J shed 0 bases, with 14 bases lying between them. This CDR3 has 17 residues. The CDR3 bases are TGTGCCAGCAGCTTAGGAGGACCTCTTGCAACTAATGAAAAACTGTTTTTT. It codes for CASSLGGPLATNEKLFF. Based on the CDR3 plus reference TRBV5-4 and TRBJ1-4, the full variable domain is ETGVTQSPTHLIKTRGQQVTLRCSSQSGHNTVSWYQQALGQGPQFIFQYYREEENGRGNFPPRFSGLQFPNYSSELNVNALELDDSALYLCASSLGGPLATNEKLFFGSGTQLSVL.

The chain joins TRBV6-1 to TRBJ1-2, with 8 nucleotides matching TRBD1. From germline, CDR1 is MNHNS and CDR2 SASEGT. V shed 5 bases and J 0 bases; nucleotides not matched to a gene: 5. The CDR3 loop spans 15 amino acids. The DNA for the CDR3 is TGTGCCAGCAGTATACCGGGACAGGCTAACTATGGCTACACCTTC. It is translated as CASSIPGQANYGYTF.

The CDR3 DNA sequence: TGTGCCAGCAGTGGGACTAGCGGGGCAGCTACGCAGTATTTT. Its translation is CASSGTSGAATQYF. The genes are TRBV6-1 and TRBJ2-3, with TRBD2 matching over 12 bases. Germline V gene data show CDR1 as MNHNS and CDR2 as SASEGT. The CDR3 length is 14 residues. J gave up 8 bases and V 4 bases, and 4 bases lay outside the gene matches.

The J gene is TRBJ2-7, the V gene TRBV11-3; D might be TRBD2 (5 bases). The CDR3 has 12 amino acids. V shed 1 base and J shed 6 bases, with 7 bases lying between them. Germline values: CDR1 SGHNT, CDR2 YENEEA. The DNA for the CDR3 is TGTGCCAGCAGCTTAGGTCGGGGCGAGCAGTACTTC. Its translation: CASSLGRGEQYF. The entire variable domain, with the rest obtained from reference TRBV11-3 and TRBJ2-7, is as follows: EAGVVQSPRYKIIEKKQPVAFWCNPISGHNTLYWYLQNLGQGPELLIRYENEEAVDDSQLPKDRFSAERLKGVDSTLKIQPAELGDSAVYLCASSLGRGEQYFGPGTRLTVT.

This sequence joins TRBV10-3 and TRBJ2-7; D perhaps matches TRBD1 (7 bases). The CDR3 is 14 amino acids. The germline V and J ends were trimmed by 4 bases and 4 bases, with 14 bases remaining between them. Germline CDR1 and CDR2: ENHRY and SYGVKD. CDR3 protein: CAISAKTGTYEQYF. The CDR3 DNA reads TGTGCCATCAGTGCTAAGACAGGGACTTACGAGCAGTACTTC.